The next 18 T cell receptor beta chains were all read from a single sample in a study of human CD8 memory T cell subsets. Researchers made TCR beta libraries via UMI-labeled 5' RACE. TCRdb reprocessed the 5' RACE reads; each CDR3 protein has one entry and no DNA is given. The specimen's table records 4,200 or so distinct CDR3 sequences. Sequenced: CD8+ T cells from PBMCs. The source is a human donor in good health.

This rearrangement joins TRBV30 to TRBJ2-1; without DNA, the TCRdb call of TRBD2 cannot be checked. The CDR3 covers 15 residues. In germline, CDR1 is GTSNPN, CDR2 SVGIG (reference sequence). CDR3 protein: CACSLADFSYNEQFF.

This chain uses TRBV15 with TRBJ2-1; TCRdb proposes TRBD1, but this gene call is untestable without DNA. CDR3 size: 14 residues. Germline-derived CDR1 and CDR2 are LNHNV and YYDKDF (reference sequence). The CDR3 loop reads CATSRELGGHEQFF.

The CDR3 sequence: CSASDGSRFTEAFF. The chain uses TRBV20-1 and TRBJ1-1. There are 14 residues in the CDR3. CDR1 is DFQATT and CDR2 is SNEGSKA in the germline V gene (reference sequence).

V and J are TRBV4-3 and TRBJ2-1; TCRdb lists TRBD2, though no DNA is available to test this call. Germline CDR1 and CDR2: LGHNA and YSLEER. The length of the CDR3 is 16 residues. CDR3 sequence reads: CASSPQGAGGPDEQFF.

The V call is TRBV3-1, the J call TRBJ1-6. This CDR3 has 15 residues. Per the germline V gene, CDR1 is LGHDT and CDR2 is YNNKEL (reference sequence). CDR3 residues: CASSQGSSYNSPLHF.

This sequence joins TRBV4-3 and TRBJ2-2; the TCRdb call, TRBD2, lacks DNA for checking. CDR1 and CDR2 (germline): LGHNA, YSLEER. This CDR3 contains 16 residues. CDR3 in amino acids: CASSQGTPETTRELFF.

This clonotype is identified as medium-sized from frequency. CDR3 amino acids: CASSLAGDSYEQYF. The rearrangement uses TRBV27 and TRBJ2-7. Germline V lookup: CDR1 MNHEY, CDR2 SMNVEV (reference sequence). The CDR3 loop spans 14 amino acids.

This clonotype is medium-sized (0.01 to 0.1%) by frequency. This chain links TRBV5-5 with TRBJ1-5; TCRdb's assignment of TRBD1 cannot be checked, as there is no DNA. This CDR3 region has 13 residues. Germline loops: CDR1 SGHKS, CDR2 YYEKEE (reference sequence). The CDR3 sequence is CASSLGRGQPQHF. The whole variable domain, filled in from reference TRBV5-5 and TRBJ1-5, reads DAGVTQSPTHLIKTRGQQVTLRCSPISGHKSVSWYQQVLGQGPQFIFQYYEKEERGRGNFPDRFSARQFPNYSSELNVNALLLGDSALYLCASSLGRGQPQHFGDGTRLSIL.

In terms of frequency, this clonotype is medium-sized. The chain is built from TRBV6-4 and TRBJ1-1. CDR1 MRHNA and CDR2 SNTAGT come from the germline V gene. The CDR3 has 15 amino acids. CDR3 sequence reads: CASSDSHEGPTEAFF.

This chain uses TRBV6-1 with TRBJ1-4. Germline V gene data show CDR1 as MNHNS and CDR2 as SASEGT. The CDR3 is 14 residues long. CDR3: CASSGRHEREKLFF.

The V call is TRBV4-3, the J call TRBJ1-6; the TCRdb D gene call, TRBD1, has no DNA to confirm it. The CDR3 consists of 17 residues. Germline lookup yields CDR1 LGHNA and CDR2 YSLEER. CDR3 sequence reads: CASSQGGGNRVNSPLHF.

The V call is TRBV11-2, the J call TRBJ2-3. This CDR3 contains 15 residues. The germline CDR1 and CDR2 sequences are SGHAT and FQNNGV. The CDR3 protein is CASSRDQLLTDTQYF.

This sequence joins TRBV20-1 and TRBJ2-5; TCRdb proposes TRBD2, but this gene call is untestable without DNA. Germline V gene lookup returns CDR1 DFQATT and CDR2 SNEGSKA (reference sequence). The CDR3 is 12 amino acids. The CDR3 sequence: CSASAGEETQYF.

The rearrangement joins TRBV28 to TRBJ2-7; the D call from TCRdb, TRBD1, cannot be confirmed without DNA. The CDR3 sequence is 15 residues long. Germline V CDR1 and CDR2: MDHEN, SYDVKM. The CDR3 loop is CASSLWQGAFYEQYF.

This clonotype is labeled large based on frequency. CDR3 loop: CASSPGRHTGELFF. V gene TRBV6-2 or TRBV6-3 combines with J gene TRBJ2-2; TCRdb lists TRBD1, though no DNA is available to test this call. The germline CDR1 and CDR2 sequences are MNHEY and SVGEGT. This CDR3 is 14 amino acids long.

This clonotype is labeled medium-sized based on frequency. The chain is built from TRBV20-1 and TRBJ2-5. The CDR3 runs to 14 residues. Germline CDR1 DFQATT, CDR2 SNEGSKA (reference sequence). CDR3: CSAREASIVETQYF.

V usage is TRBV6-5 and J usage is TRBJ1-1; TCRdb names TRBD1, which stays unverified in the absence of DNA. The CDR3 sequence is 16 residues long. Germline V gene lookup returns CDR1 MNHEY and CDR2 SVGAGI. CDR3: CASSYSPWTQNTEAFF.

CDR3 in amino acids: CASSLSPPRGNTEAFF. The rearrangement links TRBV27 to TRBJ1-1. This CDR3 is 16 amino acids long. Germline-derived CDR1 and CDR2 are MNHEY and SMNVEV (reference sequence).